The 22 T cell receptor beta chains below come from one sample, sequenced in a study of cytomegalovirus exposure and HLA in healthy donors. PCR was performed using 60 Vbeta and 13 Jbeta primers. Method: immunoSEQ multiplex PCR; TCRdb's copy keeps in-frame clones and lacks some. The sample has approximately 110,000 clones; about 80% are singletons. Specimen: PBMCs. All receptors derive from a man aged 40-49 years in good health and CMV-seropositive.

This clone has more than one count but fewer than ten. The chain has TRBV7-9 and TRBJ2-3; weak D call: TRBD1 (6 bases). Germline CDR1 is SEHNR and CDR2 is FQNEAQ (reference sequence). The ends were cut back, 4 bases at V and 2 bases at J, with 13 bases in the middle. This CDR3 has 15 residues. CDR3 loop: CASSSSGGSTDTQYF. The CDR3 DNA follows: TGTGCCAGCAGCTCCAGTGGGGGCTCCACAGATACGCAGTATTTT.

Points on this clone: Compared with germline, one end of the junction differs, possibly owing to a read error. The chain links TRBV9 to TRBJ2-4, with TRBD2 matching over 10 bases. This CDR3 has 13 residues. Germline CDR1 and CDR2: SGDLS and YYNGEE. DNA of the CDR3: TGTGCCAGTAGCGGGAGGCTAGAAAACATTCAGTACTTC. Amino acids: CASSGRLENIQYF.

This chain joins TRBV29-1 and TRBJ1-1; a weak D match, TRBD1 (5 bases). CDR1 and CDR2 from the germline V gene are SQVTM and ANQGSEA. The CDR3 runs to 14 residues. With 0 bases removed from V and 5 bases from J, the gap between germline ends came to 13 bases. Here the CDR3 reads CSVEDLWGRTEAFF. Written as DNA, the CDR3 is TGCAGCGTTGAAGATTTATGGGGCCGGACTGAAGCTTTCTTT.

The rearrangement joins TRBV28 to TRBJ1-2, with 9 nucleotides matching TRBD1. Trimming removed 5 bases from V and 5 bases from J; junction bases left unmatched: 9. In germline, CDR1 is MDHEN, CDR2 SYDVKM. The CDR3 has 15 amino acids. CDR3 nucleotides: TGTGCCAGCAGTGGAGACAGGGGGGCCCGGTATGGCTACACCTTC. This gives the protein CASSGDRGARYGYTF.

The chain is built from TRBV6-5 and TRBJ2-7; TRBD1 matches at 11 bases. With 0 bases clipped from V and 4 bases from J, the junction kept 2 bases outside the gene matches. Germline V lookup: CDR1 MNHEY, CDR2 SVGAGI. The CDR3 sequence is 15 residues long. CDR3 loop: CASSYSDRGLYEQYF. DNA for the CDR3: TGTGCCAGCAGTTACTCGGACAGGGGGCTATACGAGCAGTACTTC.

This chain joins TRBV28 and TRBJ1-2; 11 positions agree with TRBD1. The CDR3 is made up of 14 amino acids. Per the germline V gene, CDR1 is MDHEN and CDR2 is SYDVKM. After removal of 4 bases from V and 8 bases from J, the junction contained 6 bases not matched to a gene. This CDR3 is CASSSGTGGRGYTF. The CDR3 coding sequence is TGTGCCAGCAGTTCCGGGACAGGGGGACGCGGCTACACCTTC.

This clone was detected a few times. The rearrangement joins TRBV18 to TRBJ2-7; D might be TRBD1 (6 bases). Deletions cut 2 bases from V and 5 bases from J, with 10 bases between. This CDR3 region has 13 residues. The germline V gene encodes CDR1 KGHSH and CDR2 LQKENI. The CDR3 nucleotides read TGTGCCAGCTCACCATCACAGGGCCACGAGCAGTACTTC. Encoded protein: CASSPSQGHEQYF.

The rearrangement uses TRBV19 and TRBJ2-1, with 7 positions matching TRBD2. Trimming at V came to 6 bases and at J to 8 bases, leaving 10 bases not matched to a gene. Germline CDR1 LNHDA, CDR2 SQIVND (reference sequence). This CDR3 comprises 14 residues. CDR3: CASRSPGGKDEQFF. In DNA, the CDR3 is TGTGCCAGTAGAAGCCCGGGGGGTAAGGATGAGCAGTTCTTC.

The chain has TRBV7-2 and TRBJ2-4, with a possible D match to TRBD2 (7 bases). Germline CDR1 and CDR2: SGHTA and FQGNSA. CDR3 length: 13 amino acids. Trimming cost V 5 bases and J 12 bases, with 17 bases left between them. The CDR3 spells CASSPEGGYSQYF. The CDR3 DNA is TGTGCCAGCAGCCCCGAGGGGGGGTACAGTCAGTACTTC.

This clone was seen only once. The chain links TRBV6-5 to TRBJ2-2; 9 bases match TRBD1. V lost 0 bases to trimming and J lost 7 bases; unmatched junction nucleotides: 6. The germline CDR1 and CDR2 sequences are MNHEY and SVGAGI. The CDR3 covers 16 residues. The CDR3 here is CASSYSLTGGDGELFF. In DNA form, the CDR3 reads TGTGCCAGCAGTTACTCCCTGACAGGGGGAGACGGGGAGCTGTTTTTT.

The rearrangement joins TRBV7-9 to TRBJ2-1; no reliable D call. V was shortened by 5 bases and J by 7 bases, with 15 bases between the two germline ends. Germline assignment: CDR1 SEHNR and CDR2 FQNEAQ (reference sequence). The CDR3 contains 14 residues. CDR3 coding DNA: TGTGCCAGCAGCCGGAGTGTTTTGAGTAATGAGCAGTTCTTC. Protein: CASSRSVLSNEQFF.

This clone was seen a handful of times. V usage is TRBV9 and J usage is TRBJ2-3; TRBD2 aligns across 8 bases. The trim removed 4 bases at V and 0 bases at J, leaving 4 bases unmatched. Germline assignment: CDR1 SGDLS and CDR2 YYNGEE. The CDR3 is 15 amino acids. The CDR3 DNA reads TGTGCCAGCAGCACGCAGCGGGAGAGCACAGATACGCAGTATTTT. It specifies CASSTQRESTDTQYF. The whole variable domain, filled in from reference TRBV9 and TRBJ2-3, reads DSGVTQTPKHLITATGQRVTLRCSPRSGDLSVYWYQQSLDQGLQFLIQYYNGEERAKGNILERFSAQQFPDLHSELNLSSLELGDSALYFCASSTQRESTDTQYFGPGTRLTVL.

The chain employs TRBV21-1 and TRBJ1-5. TRBV21-1 is an annotated pseudogene. The CDR3 spans 12 residues. The CDR3 loop is CASSKAGGPQHF. The CDR3 DNA follows: TGTGCCAGCAGCAAAGCAGGAGGACCCCAGCATTTT.

The chain has TRBV7-8 and TRBJ1-2; 9 bases are shared with TRBD1. Germline-derived CDR1 and CDR2 are SGHVS and FQNEAQ. Germline trimming cut 4 bases from V and 4 bases from J; bases unmatched to any gene: 1. The CDR3 consists of 13 residues. The CDR3 region has the DNA TGTGCCAGCAGCTCGACAGGGGGCTATGGCTACACCTTC. Its protein is CASSSTGGYGYTF.

About this clone itself: The same CDR3 arises from other DNA sequences in this sample as well. V usage is TRBV11-2 and J usage is TRBJ2-7; 7 nucleotides match TRBD1. The CDR3 runs 13 residues. J gave up 3 bases and V 3 bases, and 2 bases lay outside the gene matches. From germline, CDR1 is SGHAT and CDR2 FQNNGV. This CDR3 reads CASSLGTVYEQYF. CDR3 coding DNA: TGTGCCAGCAGCTTGGGGACAGTCTACGAGCAGTACTTC. Full variable domain (outside the CDR3, taken from reference TRBV11-2 and TRBJ2-7): EAGVAQSPRYKIIEKRQSVAFWCNPISGHATLYWYQQILGQGPKLLIQFQNNGVVDDSQLPKDRFSAERLKGVDSTLKIQPAKLEDSAVYLCASSLGTVYEQYFGPGTRLTVT.

DNA of the CDR3: TGCGCCAGCAGCTTGGTTGGGGGGGCGCCTACTGAAGCTTTCTTT. Its translation is CASSLVGGAPTEAFF. The V and J genes are TRBV5-1 and TRBJ1-1, with D perhaps matching TRBD1 (6 bases). V dropped 0 bases and J dropped 5 bases, with 14 bases sitting between them. The CDR3 covers 15 residues. Germline lookup yields CDR1 SGHRS and CDR2 YFSETQ.

The CDR3 nucleotides read TGTGCCAGCAGCGGGTGGGGGGGGGCGTCGACTGAAGCTTTCTTT. It encodes CASSGWGGASTEAFF. V and J are TRBV27 and TRBJ1-1; a weak D match, TRBD1 (6 bases). With 6 bases removed from V and 5 bases from J, the gap between germline ends came to 19 bases. This CDR3 region has 15 residues. Germline values: CDR1 MNHEY, CDR2 SMNVEV (reference sequence).

This rearrangement joins TRBV11-3 to TRBJ2-7, with 7 bases matching TRBD2. This CDR3 region has 16 residues. The V segment lost 5 bases and the J segment 6 bases; nucleotides outside the gene matches: 16. Germline CDR1 reads SGHNT; CDR2 reads YENEEA. The CDR3 nucleotides are TGTGCCAGCAGCCCCGGAATAGCGGGTTCTAGGTCCGAGCAGTACTTC. This gives the protein CASSPGIAGSRSEQYF.

DNA for the CDR3: TGTGCCATCAGCCTGGGACAGACTGAATTTGATACGCAGTATTTT. Translated, it gives CAISLGQTEFDTQYF. This chain joins TRBV10-3 and TRBJ2-3, with 7 positions matching TRBD1. Germline V CDR1 and CDR2: ENHRY, SYGVKD. Unmatched junction bases numbered 12, after V lost 6 bases and J lost 6 bases. This CDR3 region has 15 residues.

The gene calls are TRBV10-3 and TRBJ2-2, with D tentatively TRBD1 (6 bases). From germline, CDR1 is ENHRY and CDR2 SYGVKD. Trimming removed 7 bases from V and 1 base from J, with 16 bases in between. This CDR3 has 16 amino acids. The CDR3 spells CAINPGQTQNTGELFF. CDR3 nucleotide sequence: TGTGCCATCAACCCAGGACAGACTCAGAACACCGGGGAGCTGTTTTTT.

The genes are TRBV7-9 and TRBJ2-2; 7 bases are shared with TRBD1. J gave up 7 bases and V 5 bases, and 10 bases lay outside the gene matches. Germline CDR1 and CDR2: SEHNR and FQNEAQ (reference sequence). This CDR3 is 15 amino acids long. The CDR3 DNA reads as TGTGCCAGCAGCACACGAGACAGGGCCGGCGGGGAGCTGTTTTTT. Amino acids: CASSTRDRAGGELFF.

CDR3 coding DNA: TGTGCCAGCAGCCCACGGACAACGGTTCCCTACGAGCAGTACTTC. Amino acids: CASSPRTTVPYEQYF. The genes are TRBV11-2 and TRBJ2-7; possible D gene TRBD1, 5 bases. V lost 5 bases and J 2 bases, leaving 16 bases between the germline ends. The CDR3 is 15 amino acids. The germline V gene has CDR1 SGHAT and CDR2 FQNNGV.